The T cell receptor beta chain under discussion was sequenced for a study of cytomegalovirus exposure and HLA in healthy donors. Data came from immunoSEQ multiplex PCR; TCRdb stores just in-frame clones and leaves some out. The sample lists about 170,000 clones, approximately 86% occurring once. Overall study findings and caveats: 164 TCR beta chains were listed as cytomegalovirus-associated.

The germline V gene encodes CDR1 SNHLY and CDR2 FYNNEI. This CDR3 has 16 residues. Between the trimmed V and J ends, which lost 1 base and 7 bases, there was a span of 17 bases. Regarding this clone: Its matching antigen is unknown.

The rearrangement links TRBV2 to TRBJ2-1; weak D call: TRBD1 (5 bases). What was sequenced was PBMCs. The TCR was taken from a man aged 18 to 30 in good health and CMV-seropositive. Here the CDR3 reads CASSEDQGGLQNEQFF. In DNA form, the CDR3 reads TGTGCCAGCAGTGAAGACCAGGGTGGCCTACAGAATGAGCAGTTCTTC.